The present TCR beta chain was sequenced within a study of blood T cell repertoires in COVID-19 (TCRdb year 2020). With regard to the full study: Samples from collaborators originated in the United States, Italy and Spain and spanned both the acute and convalescent phases of COVID-19. Nearly every sample came with metadata listing a de-identified subject ID, COVID-19 status, age in years and sex. The dataset comprised deeply sampled blood TCRbeta repertoires from subjects exposed to, actively infected with, or recovered from COVID-19. HLA class I and class II types, where available, came from metadata supplied by the sample provider rather than from assay-based typing. The samples were drawn from the first 160 participants of the ongoing ImmuneRACE study and from under 1,500 subjects provided by 6 global collaborators. A freely available public database, intended as a resource for researchers studying the immune response to SARS-CoV-2, is where the repertoires were released. The material from the prospective study consisted of cDNA or gDNA derived from T cells, B-cell-depleted T cells, or PBMCs.

The germline V gene encodes CDR1 GTSNPN and CDR2 SVGIG (reference sequence). V trim: 4 bases; J trim: 2 bases; unmatched bases: 1. The CDR3 holds 13 amino acids from the cysteine to the phenylalanine. Only the CDR3 region is kept as DNA, spanning 39 bases read in frame from base 1. Broader findings and caveats from the paper: The quantity of clinical and demographic metadata differed by source and by participant and was supplied without curation.

TCRbeta CDR3 regions were amplified from genomic DNA using the immunoSEQ Assay, a bias-controlled multiplex PCR. The authors processed their data as follows. Within the assay, amplification of reference gene primers was used to estimate how many nucleated cells each sample contained. To quantify the absolute abundance of each unique TCRbeta CDR3 rearrangement, sequence reads were collapsed and filtered. For each sample, productive Simpson clonality was calculated by taking the square root of Simpson's diversity index across productive rearrangements. TCRdb holds this immuneACCESS table with in-frame rearrangements only. Some clones are missing; in checked studies, unresolved V genes explain under half, and the rest has no known cause. V and J calls and clone size come straight from that table; D and trimming were deduced from the DNA. The sample includes about 400,000 clones, with approximately 86% observed a single time. Roughly 3.1% of the sample is held by the ten biggest clonotypes.

About this clone itself: Its antigen is unknown. Base quality data are lacking; no much larger clone is found one base away.

Each collaborating institution followed its own protocols to collect whole blood in K2EDTA tubes. For TCRbeta analysis, collaborators shipped samples in one of three forms: frozen whole blood, isolated PBMCs, or DNA extracted from either of those sample types. This sequence was found in a human donor in a cohort sampled during active COVID-19. The V and J segments used are TRBV30 and TRBJ1-5; 8 bases in between match TRBD1. Sequencing used peripheral blood. The sequenced DNA is TGTGCCTGGAACAGGGGGGGCAATCAGCCCCAGCATTTT. It is translated as CAWNRGGNQPQHF. The reference TRBV30 and TRBJ1-5 proteins fill in what lies around the CDR3, so the full variable domain reads SQTIHQWPATLVQPVGSPLSLECTVEGTSNPNLYWYRQAAGRGLQLLFYSVGIGQISSEVPQNLSASRPQDRQFILSSKKLLLSDSGFYLCAWNRGGNQPQHFGDGTRLSIL.